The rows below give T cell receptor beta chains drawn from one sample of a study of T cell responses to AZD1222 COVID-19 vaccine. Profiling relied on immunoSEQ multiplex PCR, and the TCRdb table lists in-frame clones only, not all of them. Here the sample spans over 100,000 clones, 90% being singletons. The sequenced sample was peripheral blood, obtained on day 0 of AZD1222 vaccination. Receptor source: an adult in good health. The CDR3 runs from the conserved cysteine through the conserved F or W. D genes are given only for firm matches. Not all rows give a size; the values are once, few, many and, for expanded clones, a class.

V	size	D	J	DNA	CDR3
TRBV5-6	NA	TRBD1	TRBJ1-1	TGTGCCAGCAGCCGGACAGGGATAAGCACTGAAGCTTTCTTT	CASSRTGISTEAFF
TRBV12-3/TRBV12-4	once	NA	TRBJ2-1	TGTGCCAGCAGTCGGGACATCGAGCAGTTCTTC	CASSRDIEQFF
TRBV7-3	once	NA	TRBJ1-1	TGTGCCAGCAGGCCCGAAGCTTTCTTT	CASRPEAFF
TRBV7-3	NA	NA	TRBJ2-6	TGTGCCAGCAGCTTCGGCTCTGGGGCCAACGTCCTGACTTTC	CASSFGSGANVLTF
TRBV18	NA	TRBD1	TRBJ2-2	TGTGCCAGCTCATCATCGGGACAGGGTGCCGGGGAGCTGTTTTTT	CASSSSGQGAGELFF
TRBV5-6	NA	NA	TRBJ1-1	TGTGCCAGCAGCTTCAGGCAGGCCCTGGGGACTGAAGCTTTCTTT	CASSFRQALGTEAFF
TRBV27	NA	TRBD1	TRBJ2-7	TGTGCCAGCAGCAAGACAGGGTCGTACGAGCAGTACTTC	CASSKTGSYEQYF
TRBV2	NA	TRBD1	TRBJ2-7	TGTGCCAGCAGAGACAGGGCCACCTACGAGCAGTACTTC	CASRDRATYEQYF
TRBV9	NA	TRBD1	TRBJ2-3	TGTGCCAGCAGCATCACCGGGACAGGGTTAGATACGCAGTATTTT	CASSITGTGLDTQYF
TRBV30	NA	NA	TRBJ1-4	TGTGCCGTCGGCTATGAAAAACTGTTTTTT	CAVGYEKLFF
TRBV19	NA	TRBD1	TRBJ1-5	TGTGCCACTTCAGGGGGCGCGGAGCCCCAGCATTTT	CATSGGAEPQHF
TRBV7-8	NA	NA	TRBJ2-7	TGTGCCAGCAGCTTAGCGCAGGGAACCTACGAGCAGTACTTC	CASSLAQGTYEQYF
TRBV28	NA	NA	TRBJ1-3	TGTGCCAGCAGTAAAAAAGGGTCTGGAAACACCATATATTTT	CASSKKGSGNTIYF
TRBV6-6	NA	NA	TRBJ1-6	TGTGCCAGCACTGGGGACGGAAATTCACCCCTCCACTTT	CASTGDGNSPLHF
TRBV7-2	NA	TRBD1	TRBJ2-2	TGTGCCAGCCTTGACAGGGGTCGGGCCGGGGAGCTGTTTTTT	CASLDRGRAGELFF
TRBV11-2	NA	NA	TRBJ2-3	TGTGCCAGCAGCTTTTCCAGGCAAAGCACAGATACGCAGTATTTT	CASSFSRQSTDTQYF
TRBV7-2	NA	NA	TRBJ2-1	TGTGCCAGCAGCTTTGGGTCGAACAATGAGCAGTTCTTC	CASSFGSNNEQFF
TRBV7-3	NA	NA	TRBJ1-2	TGTGCCAGCAGCCTGGCGGGTAGAGGCTACACCTTC	CASSLAGRGYTF
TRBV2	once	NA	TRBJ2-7	TGTGCCAGCAGCCTCGGGCGGAACTACGAGCAGTACTTC	CASSLGRNYEQYF
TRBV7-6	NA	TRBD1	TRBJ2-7	TGTGCCAGCAGCTTAGGCGGAGGGACAGGGAACCCCTACGAGCAGTACTTC	CASSLGGGTGNPYEQYF
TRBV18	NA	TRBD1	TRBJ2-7	TGTGCCAGCTCCGGACAGGGGGATTCCTACGAGCAGTACTTC	CASSGQGDSYEQYF
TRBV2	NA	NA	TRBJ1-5	TGTGCCAGCAGTGAGGTCGGAACAATTAATCAGCCCCAGCATTTT	CASSEVGTINQPQHF
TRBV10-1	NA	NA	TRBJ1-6	TGCGCCAGCAGTACAGGGTCGGTGGGTAATTCACCCCTCCACTTT	CASSTGSVGNSPLHF
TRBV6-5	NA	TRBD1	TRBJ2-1	TGTGCCAGCAGTTACCTGGACAGGTTGAATGAGCAGTTCTTC	CASSYLDRLNEQFF
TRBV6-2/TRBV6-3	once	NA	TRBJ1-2	TGTGCCAGCAGTTACAGGGGAGTCGGTGGCTACACCTTC	CASSYRGVGGYTF
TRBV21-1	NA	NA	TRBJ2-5	TGTGCCAGCAGCCTACAGGGGGGGATGCAAGAGACCCAGTACTTC	CASSLQGGMQETQYF
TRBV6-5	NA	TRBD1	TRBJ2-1	TGTGCCAGCAGTTACTCGGGGACAGGGGGCAATGAGCAGTTCTTC	CASSYSGTGGNEQFF
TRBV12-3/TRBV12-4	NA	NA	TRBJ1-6	TGTGCCAGCAGTTTGCCTAATTCACCCCTCCACTTT	CASSLPNSPLHF
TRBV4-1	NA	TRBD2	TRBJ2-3	TGCGCCAGCAGCCAACGACTAGCGGGGGTAACAGATACGCAGTATTTT	CASSQRLAGVTDTQYF
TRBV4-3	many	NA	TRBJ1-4	TGCGCCAGCAGCCCCCAGGGTGAAAAACTGTTTTTT	CASSPQGEKLFF
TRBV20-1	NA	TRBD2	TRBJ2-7	TGCAGTGCTAGTGGACTAGCGGGGATTTACGAGCAGTACTTC	CSASGLAGIYEQYF
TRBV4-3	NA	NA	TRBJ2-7	TGCGCCAGCAGCCAAGATCCGCAGTCCTCCTACGAGCAGTACTTC	CASSQDPQSSYEQYF
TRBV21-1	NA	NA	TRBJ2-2	TGTGCCAGCAGCAAAAGGGACGGGGGCACCGGGGAGCTGTTTTTT	CASSKRDGGTGELFF
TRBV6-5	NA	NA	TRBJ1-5	TGTGCCAGCAGTACTACTCGGTGGGGCAATCAGCCCCAGCATTTT	CASSTTRWGNQPQHF
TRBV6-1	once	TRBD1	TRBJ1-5	TGTGCCAGCAGTGAAGGCGCTACAGGGGTTCAGCCCCAGCATTTT	CASSEGATGVQPQHF